This TCR beta chain was obtained from a study of shared clonotypes between healthy human individuals. V was cut by 0 bases and J by 0 bases, with 9 bases left in between. The germline V gene has CDR1 SGHRS and CDR2 YFSETQ. The length of the CDR3 is 15 residues. TCRdb keeps only in-frame clones here, not all; method: immunoSEQ multiplex PCR. The data contain over a million clones, 75% to 85% of them singletons. This clonotype was sampled from a man aged 18-30 years in good health. Some clones in this sample may be carry-over from other donors' samples. J is TRBJ2-5 and V is TRBV5-1; D unclear. What was sequenced was memory CD4+ T cells from PBMCs. Documented subset: CD45RA-negative fraction. In DNA form, the CDR3 reads TGCGCCAGCAGCTTGGCGAGCAGAGACCAAGAGACCCAGTACTTC. As protein: CASSLASRDQETQYF.